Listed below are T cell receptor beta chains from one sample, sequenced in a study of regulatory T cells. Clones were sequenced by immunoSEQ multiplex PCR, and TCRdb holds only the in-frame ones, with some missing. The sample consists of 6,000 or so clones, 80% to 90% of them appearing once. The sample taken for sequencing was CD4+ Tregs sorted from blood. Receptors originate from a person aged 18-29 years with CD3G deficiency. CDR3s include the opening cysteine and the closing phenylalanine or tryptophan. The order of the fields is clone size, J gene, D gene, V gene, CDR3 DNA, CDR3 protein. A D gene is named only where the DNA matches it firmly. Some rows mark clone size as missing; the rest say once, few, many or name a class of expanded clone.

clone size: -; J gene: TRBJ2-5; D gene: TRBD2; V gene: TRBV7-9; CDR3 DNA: TGTGCCAGCAGCCTCCCCTGGGGGCTAGCGGGGCCCCAAGAGACCCAGTACTTC; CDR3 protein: CASSLPWGLAGPQETQYF
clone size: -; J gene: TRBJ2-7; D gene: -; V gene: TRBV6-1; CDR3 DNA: TGTGCCAGCGGTGGGTCGCTATCCTACGAGCAGTACTTC; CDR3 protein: CASGGSLSYEQYF
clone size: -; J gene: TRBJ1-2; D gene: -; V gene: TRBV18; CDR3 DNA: TGTGCCAGCTCACTGTGGACCGGTTCTAACTATGGCTACACCTTC; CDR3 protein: CASSLWTGSNYGYTF
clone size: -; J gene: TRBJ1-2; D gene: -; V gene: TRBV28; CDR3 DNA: TGTGCCAGCAGTTTTTTAGGGGGAAGTGGCTACACCTTC; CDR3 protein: CASSFLGGSGYTF
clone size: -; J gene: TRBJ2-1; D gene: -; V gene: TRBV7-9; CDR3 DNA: TGTGCCAGCAGCCGCCACGAGAGCAATGAGCAGTTCTTC; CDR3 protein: CASSRHESNEQFF
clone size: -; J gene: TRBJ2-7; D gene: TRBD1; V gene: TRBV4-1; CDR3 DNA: TGCGCCAGCAGCCAAGGCCGAGCAGGGGGCTACGAGCAGTACTTC; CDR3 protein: CASSQGRAGGYEQYF
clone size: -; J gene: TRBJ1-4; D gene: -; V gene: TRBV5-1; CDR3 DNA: TGCGCCAGCAGCTTACGGGGGGCTTATTCAGGAAAACTGTTTTTT; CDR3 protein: CASSLRGAYSGKLFF
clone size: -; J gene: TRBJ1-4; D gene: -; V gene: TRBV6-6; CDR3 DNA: TGTGCCAGCAGTTACTCCCGTGAAAAACTGTTTTTT; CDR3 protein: CASSYSREKLFF
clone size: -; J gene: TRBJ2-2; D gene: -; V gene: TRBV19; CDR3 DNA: TGTGCCAGTAGTATAGATGAGGGCACCGGGGAGCTGTTTTTT; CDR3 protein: CASSIDEGTGELFF
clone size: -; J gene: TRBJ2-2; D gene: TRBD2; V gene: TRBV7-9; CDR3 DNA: TGTGCCAGCAGCTTAGCGACAGGCGGGAGGGGCACCGGGGAGCTGTTTTTT; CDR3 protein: CASSLATGGRGTGELFF
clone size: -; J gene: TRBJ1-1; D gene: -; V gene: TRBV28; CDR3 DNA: TGTGCCAGCAGCCAAGTACGGGGGGCGAGCACTGAAGCTTTCTTT; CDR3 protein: CASSQVRGASTEAFF
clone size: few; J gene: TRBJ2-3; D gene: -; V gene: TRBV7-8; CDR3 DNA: TGTGCCAGCAGCTTTGGACCGGGCGATACGCAGTATTTT; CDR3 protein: CASSFGPGDTQYF
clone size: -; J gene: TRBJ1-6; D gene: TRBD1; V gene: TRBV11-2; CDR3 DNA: TGTGCCAGCAGCTTGGGGACAGGGATTAATTCACCCCTCCACTTT; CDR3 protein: CASSLGTGINSPLHF
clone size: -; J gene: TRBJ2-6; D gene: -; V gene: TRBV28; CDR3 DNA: TGTGCCAGCAGCCAGCCCTCTGGGGCCAACGTCCTGACTTTC; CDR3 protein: CASSQPSGANVLTF
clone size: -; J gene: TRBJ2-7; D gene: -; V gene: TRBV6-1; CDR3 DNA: TGTGCCAGCAGTGTGGGGCAGTCCTACGAGCAGTACTTC; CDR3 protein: CASSVGQSYEQYF
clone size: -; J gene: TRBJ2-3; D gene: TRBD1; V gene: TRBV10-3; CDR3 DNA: TGTGCCATCAGTGGACAGGGGGCTGGAGATACGCAGTATTTT; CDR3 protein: CAISGQGAGDTQYF
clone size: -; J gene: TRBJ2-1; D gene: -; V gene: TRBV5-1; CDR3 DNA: TGCGCCAGCAGCTTGGTGACGTCCCTCTACAATGAGCAGTTCTTC; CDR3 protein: CASSLVTSLYNEQFF
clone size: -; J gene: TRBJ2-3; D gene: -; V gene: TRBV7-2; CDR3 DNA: TGTGCCAGCAGCCAGCAGGGGACAGATACGCAGTATTTT; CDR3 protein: CASSQQGTDTQYF
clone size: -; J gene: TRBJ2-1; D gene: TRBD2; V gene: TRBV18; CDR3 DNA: TGTGCCAGCTCACTGATCCCTAGCGGGGGGGAGTTGGGTGAGCAGTTCTTC; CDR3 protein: CASSLIPSGGELGEQFF
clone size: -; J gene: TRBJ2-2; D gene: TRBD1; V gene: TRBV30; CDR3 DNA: TGTGCCTGGAGTGGGGCAGGGGGCGCCCCCGGGGAGCTGTTTTTT; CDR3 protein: CAWSGAGGAPGELFF
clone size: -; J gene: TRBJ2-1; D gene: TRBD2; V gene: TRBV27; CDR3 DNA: TGTGCCAGCAGTTTATTTGCTAGCGGGATGAATGAGCAGTTCTTC; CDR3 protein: CASSLFASGMNEQFF
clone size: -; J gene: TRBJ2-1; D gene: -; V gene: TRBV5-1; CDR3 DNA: TGCGCCAGCAGCTCCGGAGGGACAAATTACAATGAGCAGTTCTTC; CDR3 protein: CASSSGGTNYNEQFF
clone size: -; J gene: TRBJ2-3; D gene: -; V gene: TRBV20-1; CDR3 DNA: TGCAGTGCTAGCCTACTAGGGGCGCAGTATTTT; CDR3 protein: CSASLLGAQYF
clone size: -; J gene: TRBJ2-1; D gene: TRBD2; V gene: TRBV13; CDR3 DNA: TGTGCCAGCAGCTTAGGCCCTAGCGGGAGAGGCGAGCAGTTCTTC; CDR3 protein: CASSLGPSGRGEQFF
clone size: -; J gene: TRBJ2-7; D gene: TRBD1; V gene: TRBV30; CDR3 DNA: TGTGCCTGGAGTACGGGACAGGCAAGGGGGGAGCAGTACTTC; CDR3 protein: CAWSTGQARGEQYF
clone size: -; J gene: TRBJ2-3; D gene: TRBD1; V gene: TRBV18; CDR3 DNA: TGTGCCAGCTCACCGGGCAGGGGGCCCACAGATACGCAGTATTTT; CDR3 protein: CASSPGRGPTDTQYF
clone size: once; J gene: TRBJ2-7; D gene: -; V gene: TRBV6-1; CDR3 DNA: TGTGCCAGCAGTGAGGTAGGGGGGAGAGGCTCCTACGAGCAGTACTTC; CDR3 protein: CASSEVGGRGSYEQYF